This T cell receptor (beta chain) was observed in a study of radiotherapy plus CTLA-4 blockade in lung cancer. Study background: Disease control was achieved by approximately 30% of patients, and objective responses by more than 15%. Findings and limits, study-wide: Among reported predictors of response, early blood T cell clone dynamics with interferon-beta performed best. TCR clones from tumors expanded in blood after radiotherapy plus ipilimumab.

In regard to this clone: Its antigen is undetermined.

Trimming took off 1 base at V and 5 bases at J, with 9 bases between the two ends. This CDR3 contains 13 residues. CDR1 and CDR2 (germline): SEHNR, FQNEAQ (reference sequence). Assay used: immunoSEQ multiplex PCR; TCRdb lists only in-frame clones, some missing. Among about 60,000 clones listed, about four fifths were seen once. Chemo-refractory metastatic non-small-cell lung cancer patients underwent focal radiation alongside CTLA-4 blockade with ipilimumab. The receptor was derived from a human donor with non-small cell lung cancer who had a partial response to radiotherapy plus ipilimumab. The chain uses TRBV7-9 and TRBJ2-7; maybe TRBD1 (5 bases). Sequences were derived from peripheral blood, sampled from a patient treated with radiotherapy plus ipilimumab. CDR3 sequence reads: CASSLVVGDEQYF. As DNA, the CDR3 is TGTGCCAGCAGCTTAGTTGTAGGGGACGAGCAGTACTTC. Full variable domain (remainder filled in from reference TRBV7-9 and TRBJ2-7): DTGVSQNPRHKITKRGQNVTFRCDPISEHNRLYWYRQTLGQGPEFLTYFQNEAQLEKSRLLSDRFSAERPKGSFSTLEIQRTEQGDSAMYLCASSLVVGDEQYFGPGTRLTVT.